Described below is a single TCR beta chain sequence and its context. What it recognizes is unknown. Donors ranged from about 6 to 90 years old and were healthy Caucasians in Russia. Each donor's blood draw was roughly 10 milliliters of peripheral blood. These data belong to a study of blood T cells in healthy people across ages. General observations from the study: Aged donors had fewer naive CD4+ cells and lower diversity than long-lived donors.

PCR was performed a second time for roughly 7 to 11 cycles using a sample-barcoded 5' primer and a J-beta primer mix. Researchers report that a template-switch adaptor with 12 random nucleotides tagged each cDNA molecule. TCRdb recomputed calls from the 5' RACE reads with MiXCR, one row per CDR3 protein. The sample has about 970,000 distinct CDR3 sequences, 51% seen once. Trimming removed 5 bases at V and 2 bases at J, with 17 bases between. The CDR3 sequence is 16 residues long. This receptor was identified in a woman aged 60 to 75 in good health. The chain employs TRBV12-3 or TRBV12-4 and TRBJ2-3; weak D call: TRBD2 (5 bases). Input material: blood. CDR3 sequence reads: CASSPRLTGITDTQYF. CDR3 bases: TGTGCCAGCAGTCCGAGACTTACGGGGATCACAGATACGCAGTATTTT.